The 10 T cell receptor beta chains listed next were all sequenced from one sample in a study of blood T cell repertoires in COVID-19. The data were produced by immunoSEQ multiplex PCR, yet TCRdb's version contains in-frame clones alone and is incomplete. The table shows 150,000 to 200,000 clones, with about 80% occurring only once. The sample taken for sequencing was PBMCs or T cells enriched from blood (not recorded which). Every receptor here comes from a man in his forties who had recovered from COVID-19.

The chain employs TRBV29-1 and TRBJ2-7, with D tentatively TRBD2 (5 bases). The CDR3 is 12 amino acids. The germline V gene has CDR1 SQVTM and CDR2 ANQGSEA. V lost 4 bases and J 3 bases, leaving 10 bases between the germline ends. The CDR3 DNA follows: TGCAGCGTTGTTCTCGCGGGCTACGAGCAGTACTTC. Amino acid sequence: CSVVLAGYEQYF.

A remark on this clone: This specimen includes other DNA sequences encoding the same CDR3. The chain uses TRBV5-1 and TRBJ2-7; 11 bases line up with TRBD2. Germline V gives CDR1 SGHRS, CDR2 YFSETQ. Trimming removed 4 bases from V and 2 bases from J; junction bases left unmatched: 2. The CDR3 loop spans 14 amino acids. In DNA form, the CDR3 reads TGCGCCAGCAGCCCGACTAGCGGGGCCTACGAGCAGTACTTC. It is translated as CASSPTSGAYEQYF.

The chain combines TRBV7-2 with TRBJ1-1; D is unclear. The CDR3 covers 16 residues. The V gene's germline CDR1 is SGHTA and CDR2 FQGNSA. V shed 2 bases and J shed 5 bases, with 18 bases lying between them. CDR3 loop: CASSLFSPQLGTEAFF. CDR3 DNA sequence: TGTGCCAGCAGCTTATTCTCCCCTCAGCTCGGGACTGAAGCTTTCTTT.

The J gene is TRBJ1-2, the V gene TRBV4-3; D is unresolved. In germline, CDR1 is LGHNA, CDR2 YSLEER. Trimming pared 0 bases from V and 4 bases from J, leaving 12 bases between. The CDR3 totals 15 residues. Here the CDR3 reads CASSQDPEFSYGYTF. In DNA, the CDR3 is TGCGCCAGCAGCCAAGATCCGGAGTTTAGCTATGGCTACACCTTC.

The chain recombines TRBV5-6 with TRBJ1-1; D is ambiguous. Germline CDR1 SGHDT, CDR2 YYEEEE. The V gene lost 2 bases and the J gene lost 0 bases, with 5 bases spanning the gap. The CDR3 loop spans 13 amino acids. CDR3 region: CASSLPVNTEAFF. CDR3 coding DNA: TGTGCCAGCAGCTTACCAGTGAACACTGAAGCTTTCTTT.

CDR3 DNA: TGTGCCAGCAGCTTGAGGAGGTCTAACTATGGCTACACCTTC. This gives the protein CASSLRRSNYGYTF. J is TRBJ1-2 and V is TRBV7-2; D uncertain. This CDR3 spans 14 amino acids. CDR1 is SGHTA and CDR2 is FQGNSA in the germline V gene. V dropped 3 bases and J dropped 0 bases, with 8 bases sitting between them.

The rearrangement joins TRBV4-2 to TRBJ2-3; TRBD1 aligns across 7 bases. The V segment lost 4 bases and the J segment 6 bases; nucleotides outside the gene matches: 7. This CDR3 region has 14 residues. Germline assignment: CDR1 LGHNA and CDR2 YNFKEQ. CDR3 loop: CASSRDQGVDTQYF. The CDR3 region has the DNA TGTGCCAGCAGCCGCGATCAGGGGGTCGATACGCAGTATTTT.

In DNA form, the CDR3 reads TGTGCCAGCAGCCGAGGGGGGGCCGCAATGAACACTGAAGCTTTCTTT. Amino acid sequence: CASSRGGAAMNTEAFF. The chain joins TRBV3-1 (or the pseudogene TRBV3-2) to TRBJ1-1; D may be TRBD1 (6 bases). Deletions cut 4 bases from V and 0 bases from J, with 15 bases between. This CDR3 contains 16 residues. Germline V gene sequence: CDR1 LGHDT, CDR2 YNNKEL (reference sequence).

J is TRBJ2-7 and V is TRBV3-1 (or the pseudogene TRBV3-2); 7 bases are a match to TRBD1. The CDR3 is 13 amino acids. V gave up 5 bases and J gave up 6 bases; unmatched junction bases: 7. Germline V gene sequence: CDR1 LGHDT, CDR2 YNNKEL (reference sequence). CDR3 sequence reads: CASSSNNRGEQYF. The CDR3 bases are TGTGCCAGCAGCTCAAACAACAGGGGCGAGCAGTACTTC.

This clone was seen only once. J is TRBJ1-5 and V is TRBV27; no clear D. The CDR3 covers 12 residues. Trimming left V 8 bases short and J 0 bases short, with 5 bases between. CDR1 and CDR2 from the germline V gene are MNHEY and SMNVEV (reference sequence). The CDR3: CASGHSNQPQHF. CDR3 DNA sequence: TGTGCCAGCGGCCATAGCAATCAGCCCCAGCATTTT.